Below, 15 T cell receptor beta chains from the same sample are listed, as sequenced in a study of blood T cell repertoires in COVID-19. Sequenced by immunoSEQ multiplex PCR; TCRdb stores in-frame clones only, minus some. The sample has about 400,000 clones, 88% seen once. The sample comprised PBMCs or T cells enriched from blood (not recorded which). The receptor set was obtained from a woman aged 40 to 55 with acute COVID-19.

The CDR3 loop is CASSQEVLGDEQYF. CDR3 DNA sequence: TGTGCCAGCAGCCAAGAGGTTTTAGGGGACGAGCAGTACTTC. The chain uses TRBV4-2 and TRBJ2-7, with D possibly matching TRBD1 (5 bases). Trimming took off 0 bases at V and 5 bases at J, with 11 bases between the two ends. Germline V gene lookup returns CDR1 LGHNA and CDR2 YNFKEQ. The CDR3 spans 14 residues.

This sequence joins TRBV5-4 and TRBJ1-1, with 10 bases that match TRBD1. Germline V gene sequence: CDR1 SGHNT, CDR2 YYREEE (reference sequence). CDR3 length equals 14 residues. Trimming at V came to 5 bases and at J to 4 bases, leaving 5 bases not matched to a gene. The CDR3 DNA follows: TGTGCCAGCAGTTCTGACAGGGGGCTCACTGAAGCTTTCTTT. Residues: CASSSDRGLTEAFF.

The chain's CDR3 is CASSLRGGARGSPLHF. The CDR3 region has the DNA TGTGCCAGCAGCTTGCGTGGGGGCGCGAGGGGTTCACCCCTCCACTTT. The J gene is TRBJ1-6, the V gene TRBV5-4; possible D gene TRBD1, 6 bases. The CDR3 is 16 residues long. Germline loops: CDR1 SGHNT, CDR2 YYREEE (reference sequence). Deletions cut 1 base from V and 9 bases from J, with 17 bases between.

The chain couples TRBV5-1 to TRBJ1-3, with D perhaps matching TRBD1 (6 bases). This CDR3 is 15 amino acids long. Germline CDR1 SGHRS, CDR2 YFSETQ. The V and J ends lost 1 base and 0 bases respectively, with 8 bases between them. The CDR3 here is CASSLRGGSGNTIYF. For the CDR3, the DNA is TGCGCCAGCAGCTTGAGAGGGGGCTCTGGAAACACCATATATTTT.

V and J are TRBV3-1 (or the pseudogene TRBV3-2) and TRBJ1-5, with D perhaps TRBD1 (5 bases). The germline V and J ends were trimmed by 2 bases and 10 bases, with 15 bases remaining between them. This CDR3 is 14 amino acids long. Germline loops: CDR1 LGHDT, CDR2 YNNKEL (reference sequence). The CDR3 region has the DNA TGTGCCAGCAGCCAAACAATGGACGGGGGACCCCAGCATTTT. It translates to CASSQTMDGGPQHF.

The rearrangement uses TRBV9 and TRBJ2-7, with 9 bases that match TRBD1. Germline V gene lookup returns CDR1 SGDLS and CDR2 YYNGEE. CDR3 length equals 15 residues. V was pared by 0 bases and J by 6 bases, with 7 bases of the junction left unmatched. The CDR3 protein is CASSVERDRAGEQYF. DNA of the CDR3: TGTGCCAGCAGCGTAGAAAGGGACAGGGCTGGCGAGCAGTACTTC.

The rearrangement joins TRBV12-3 or TRBV12-4 to TRBJ1-1, with 9 bases lining up with TRBD1. Trimming at V came to 6 bases and at J to 8 bases, leaving 4 bases not matched to a gene. CDR3 length equals 12 residues. CDR3 nucleotide sequence: TGTGCCAGCAGCACAGGGGGCCGGGAAGCTTTCTTT. Translated: CASSTGGREAFF.

The chain uses TRBV7-2 and TRBJ2-2; D is possibly TRBD2 (6 bases). V shed 5 bases and J shed 6 bases, with 13 bases lying between them. Germline V lookup: CDR1 SGHTA, CDR2 FQGNSA. The CDR3 has 14 amino acids. The CDR3 bases are TGTGCCAGCAGCATGGGACTTAAGGCCGGGGAGCTGTTTTTT. Translated, it gives CASSMGLKAGELFF.

The chain couples TRBV7-2 to TRBJ2-1; D may be TRBD2 (5 bases). V was shortened by 4 bases and J by 0 bases, with 10 bases between the two germline ends. The CDR3 has 15 residues. Per the germline V gene, CDR1 is SGHTA and CDR2 is FQGNSA. The DNA for the CDR3 is TGTGCCAGCAGCTCGAGCGGATACTCCTACAATGAGCAGTTCTTC. It is translated as CASSSSGYSYNEQFF.

The chain uses TRBV5-4 and TRBJ2-3; tentative D call: TRBD2 (6 bases). The germline gives CDR1 SGHNT, CDR2 YYREEE (reference sequence). This CDR3 is 13 amino acids long. Trimming shortened V by 10 bases and J by 3 bases, and 15 bases separated the two germline ends. This chain's CDR3 is CAVLREATDTQYF. The CDR3 DNA follows: TGTGCCGTCCTGAGGGAGGCGACAGATACGCAGTATTTT.

V usage is TRBV7-6 and J usage is TRBJ1-4, with D unresolved. The V gene's germline CDR1 is SGHVS and CDR2 FNYEAQ. The CDR3 loop spans 15 amino acids. V lost 5 bases and J lost 0, with 10 bases in between. In DNA form, the CDR3 reads TGTGCCAGCAGCATCCCCTTTACAACTAATGAAAAACTGTTTTTT. This encodes CASSIPFTTNEKLFF. The complete variable domain, with remaining parts taken from reference TRBV7-6 and TRBJ1-4, reads GAGVSQSPRYKVTKRGQDVALRCDPISGHVSLYWYRQALGQGPEFLTYFNYEAQQDKSGLPNDRFSAERPEGSISTLTIQRTEQRDSAMYRCASSIPFTTNEKLFFGSGTQLSVL.

The J gene is TRBJ2-5, the V gene TRBV5-1; D gene ambiguous. Germline values: CDR1 SGHRS, CDR2 YFSETQ. This CDR3 spans 14 amino acids. The V and J ends lost 6 bases and 5 bases respectively, with 17 bases between them. As DNA, the CDR3 is TGCGCCAGCATTACATTACCGGGTGGCGAGACCCAGTACTTC. Encoded protein: CASITLPGGETQYF.

This chain uses TRBV2 with TRBJ2-2, with D unresolved. V dropped 7 bases and J dropped 2 bases, with 8 bases sitting between them. The CDR3 sequence is 13 residues long. Germline assignment: CDR1 SNHLY and CDR2 FYNNEI. As DNA, the CDR3 is TGTGCCAGCACCCATGTCAACACCGGGGAGCTGTTTTTT. Translating gives CASTHVNTGELFF.

The CDR3 coding sequence is TGTGCCAGCAGCCAAGTACGACTAGACGCAGATACGCAGTATTTT. Encoded protein: CASSQVRLDADTQYF. The V and J genes are TRBV3-1 (or the pseudogene TRBV3-2) and TRBJ2-3; D may be TRBD2 (6 bases). V lost 1 base and J 4 bases, leaving 12 bases between the germline ends. Germline-derived CDR1 and CDR2 are LGHDT and YNNKEL (reference sequence). This CDR3 comprises 15 residues.

This chain links TRBV5-6 with TRBJ2-5, with 7 bases that match TRBD1. The length of the CDR3 is 17 residues. Per germline, CDR1 SGHDT and CDR2 YYEEEE. After removal of 0 bases from V and 5 bases from J, the junction contained 13 bases not matched to a gene. This CDR3 reads CASSLAVKGAWRETQYF. CDR3 DNA: TGTGCCAGCAGCTTGGCCGTTAAGGGGGCTTGGCGGGAGACCCAGTACTTC. Filled out from reference TRBV5-6 and TRBJ2-5, the complete variable domain reads DAGVTQSPTHLIKTRGQQVTLRCSPKSGHDTVSWYQQALGQGPQFIFQYYEEEERQRGNFPDRFSGHQFPNYSSELNVNALLLGDSALYLCASSLAVKGAWRETQYFGPGTRLLVL.